These 7 T cell receptor beta chains share one sample of origin, sequenced in a study of graft-versus-host responses after intestinal transplantation. The assay was immunoSEQ multiplex PCR, and TCRdb's table has in-frame clones only and misses some. Of 20,000 or so clones listed, about nine tenths were seen once; the top ten hold roughly 51%. This sample comprised bone marrow, obtained 120 to 130 days after transplant. The receptors here all came from a human patient who received an intestinal transplant, so some T cells may come from the graft donor.

The table lists this clone with a count of one. The chain employs TRBV7-8 and TRBJ1-4; D uncertain. The germline V gene has CDR1 SGHVS and CDR2 FQNEAQ. This CDR3 is built from 15 residues. Deletions cut 5 bases from V and 2 bases from J, with 12 bases between. The CDR3 coding sequence is TGTGCCAGCAGCCCTCGAAGCACGACTAATGAAAAACTGTTTTTT. Residues: CASSPRSTTNEKLFF.

The genes are TRBV30 and TRBJ2-7; D remains ambiguous. Looked up from germline, CDR1 is GTSNPN and CDR2 is SVGIG (reference sequence). V lost 0 bases and J lost 4, with 4 bases in between. The CDR3 is made up of 11 amino acids. The CDR3 here is CAWSVVYEQYF. DNA for the CDR3: TGTGCCTGGAGTGTAGTGTACGAGCAGTACTTC.

The chain has TRBV6-5 and TRBJ1-3, with D perhaps TRBD1 (5 bases). The germline V gene encodes CDR1 MNHEY and CDR2 SVGAGI. The CDR3 is 13 amino acids. V was clipped by 6 bases and J by 3 bases, with 9 bases between them. This CDR3 is CASSWGSGNTIYF. The CDR3 DNA reads as TGTGCCAGCAGCTGGGGCAGTGGAAACACCATATATTTT.

The chain carries TRBV14 and TRBJ2-6; D perhaps matches TRBD1 (6 bases). The V and J ends lost 5 bases and 2 bases respectively, with 16 bases between them. The CDR3 totals 17 residues. In germline, CDR1 is SGHDN, CDR2 FVKESK. The CDR3 sequence is CASSGQSRGAGANVLTF. CDR3 nucleotides: TGTGCCAGCAGCGGACAGTCGAGGGGAGCTGGGGCCAACGTCCTGACTTTC.

This clone showed up just once. This chain joins TRBV6-6 and TRBJ2-7, with D unclear. The V gene lost 8 bases and the J gene lost 4 bases, with 12 bases spanning the gap. Germline CDR1 MNHNY, CDR2 SVGAGI (reference sequence). The CDR3 spans 12 residues. The CDR3 DNA reads TGTGCCAGCCACAAGGCCGATTACGAGCAGTACTTC. Its protein is CASHKADYEQYF.

The chain links TRBV30 to TRBJ1-5; no firm D call. The germline V gene has CDR1 GTSNPN and CDR2 SVGIG (reference sequence). This CDR3 is built from 13 residues. Trimming shortened V by 6 bases and J by 5 bases, and 14 bases separated the two germline ends. The chain's CDR3 is CACRSDGYQPQHF. For the CDR3, the DNA is TGTGCCTGCCGATCGGATGGGTATCAGCCCCAGCATTTT.

The rearrangement joins TRBV28 to TRBJ2-7; D is unclear. V gave up 6 bases and J gave up 0 bases, with 12 bases separating them. The CDR3 is 14 residues long. Germline V lookup: CDR1 MDHEN, CDR2 SYDVKM. The CDR3 region has the DNA TGTGCCAGCAGGAATGGGCTTAGCTCCTACGAGCAGTACTTC. Protein sequence: CASRNGLSSYEQYF.